The 2 T cell receptor beta chains presented below share a single source sample, sequenced in a study of CD8+ T cells in alopecia areata. Documented treatment: oral pan-JAK inhibitor, 5-10 mg twice daily. Once RNA had been extracted, it was reverse transcribed into cDNA to act as the sequencing template. Assay used: immunoSEQ multiplex PCR; TCRdb lists only in-frame clones, some missing. The sample has 100,000 to 150,000 clones; over 60% are singletons. Sequencing used CD4+ T cells sorted from blood, obtained at week 4, from a patient treated with tofacitinib. Receptors were obtained from a human donor with alopecia areata.

The count of this clone is one. The chain is built from TRBV5-1 and TRBJ2-5, with 14 bases matching TRBD2. CDR1 SGHRS and CDR2 YFSETQ come from the germline V gene. V gave up 4 bases and J gave up 3 bases; unmatched junction bases: 5. The CDR3 contains 16 residues. The CDR3 loop reads CASSPGLAGVEETQYF. CDR3 in DNA: TGCGCCAGCAGCCCGGGACTAGCGGGGGTCGAAGAGACCCAGTACTTC.

The chain uses TRBV7-6 and TRBJ2-5; D possibly corresponds to TRBD2 (5 bases). CDR3 length: 14 residues. V was trimmed by 5 bases and J by 0 bases, leaving 10 bases between them. CDR1 SGHVS and CDR2 FNYEAQ come from the germline V gene. CDR3 protein: CASSRPGYQETQYF. The CDR3 DNA is TGTGCCAGCAGCCGTCCGGGGTACCAAGAGACCCAGTACTTC.